These 5 T cell receptor beta chains originate from one sample sequenced in a study of blood T cell repertoires in COVID-19. Data came from immunoSEQ multiplex PCR; TCRdb stores just in-frame clones and leaves some out. The table has over 85,000 clones, 70% to 85% seen once. Source material: peripheral blood. The receptors stem from a human donor in a cohort sampled during active COVID-19.

The chain combines TRBV2 with TRBJ2-1, with a possible D match to TRBD2 (6 bases). Per the germline V gene, CDR1 is SNHLY and CDR2 is FYNNEI. Trimming stripped 1 base from V and 6 bases from J, with 16 bases between. The CDR3 consists of 16 residues. CDR3 DNA sequence: TGTGCCAGCAGTGAAGTTGGCCTAGCGAGAGTCAATGAGCAGTTCTTC. As protein: CASSEVGLARVNEQFF.

In nucleotides, the CDR3 is TGTGCCAGCAGTTACTCGACGGGTTGGGACGAGCAGTACTTC. Translation: CASSYSTGWDEQYF. The chain carries TRBV6-5 and TRBJ2-7; D is uncertain. V gave up 0 bases and J gave up 5 bases, with 11 bases separating them. The CDR3 sequence is 14 residues long. From germline, CDR1 is MNHEY and CDR2 SVGAGI.

The V and J genes are TRBV10-3 and TRBJ2-3; the match to TRBD2 covers 15 bases. This CDR3 comprises 18 residues. CDR1 and CDR2 from the germline V gene are ENHRY and SYGVKD. V lost 8 bases and J lost 5; bases outside the gene matches: 14. CDR3 coding DNA: TGTGCCATCGGGACTAGCGGGAGGTCCGATGAGCACGGAGATACGCAGTATTTT. This sequence encodes CAIGTSGRSDEHGDTQYF.

The chain recombines TRBV4-3 with TRBJ1-1, with TRBD1 matching 9 bases. The CDR3 is made up of 15 amino acids. Trimming at V came to 4 bases and at J to 4 bases, leaving 7 bases not matched to a gene. CDR1 is LGHNA, CDR2 YSLEER, per germline. The CDR3 sequence is CASSLSQTGGTEAFF. The CDR3 DNA sequence: TGCGCCAGCAGCCTTAGTCAGACAGGGGGCACTGAAGCTTTCTTT.

The genes are TRBV12-3 or TRBV12-4 and TRBJ1-2, with D unresolved. The CDR3 sequence is 12 residues long. Trimming took 8 bases from V and 0 from J, leaving 7 bases between them. CDR3 loop: CASGNSNYGYTF. CDR3 in DNA: TGTGCCAGCGGTAACTCTAACTATGGCTACACCTTC.